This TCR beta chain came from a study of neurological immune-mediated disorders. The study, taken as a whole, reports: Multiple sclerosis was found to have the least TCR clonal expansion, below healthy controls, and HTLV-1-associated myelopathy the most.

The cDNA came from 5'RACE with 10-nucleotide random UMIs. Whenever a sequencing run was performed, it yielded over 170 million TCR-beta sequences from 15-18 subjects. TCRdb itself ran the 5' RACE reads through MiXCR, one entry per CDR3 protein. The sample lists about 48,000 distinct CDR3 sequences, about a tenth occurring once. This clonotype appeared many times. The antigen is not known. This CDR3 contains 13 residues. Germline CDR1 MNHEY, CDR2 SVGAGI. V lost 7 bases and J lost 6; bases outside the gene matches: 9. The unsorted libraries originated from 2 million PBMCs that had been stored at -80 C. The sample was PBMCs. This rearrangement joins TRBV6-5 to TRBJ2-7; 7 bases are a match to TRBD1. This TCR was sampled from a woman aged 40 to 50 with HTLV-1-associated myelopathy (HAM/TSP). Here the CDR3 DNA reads TGTGCCAGCAACCCACAGGGGCGTCGCGAGCAGTACTTC. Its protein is CASNPQGRREQYF.